This entry lists 14 T cell receptor beta chains sequenced from one sample in a study of graft-versus-host responses after intestinal transplantation. The repertoire was sequenced with immunoSEQ multiplex PCR; TCRdb's copy has only in-frame clones and lacks some. The repertoire holds 88,000 or so clones, with about 90% as singletons. The antigens these receptors bind are not known. The specimen was unstimulated CD4+ T cells sorted from spleen or lymph node cells, collected before intestinal transplant. Receptors originate from a human donor who received an intestinal transplant.

The chain employs TRBV19 and TRBJ2-7, with a weak D call TRBD2 (5 bases). The CDR3 consists of 12 residues. Germline-derived CDR1 and CDR2 are LNHDA and SQIVND (reference sequence). V lost 3 bases to trimming and J lost 7 bases, with 10 bases between them. The CDR3 reads CASSMSGGEQYF. In DNA form, the CDR3 reads TGTGCCAGTAGTATGTCGGGCGGGGAGCAGTACTTC.

The chain has TRBV5-5 and TRBJ2-7; 8 bases fit TRBD1. Germline V gene lookup returns CDR1 SGHKS and CDR2 YYEKEE (reference sequence). Unmatched junction bases numbered 5, after V lost 4 bases and J lost 2 bases. CDR3 size: 14 residues. The DNA of the CDR3 is TGTGCCAGCAGCGGAACAGGGGGAACCTACGAGCAGTACTTC. This encodes CASSGTGGTYEQYF.

The rearrangement links TRBV6-5 to TRBJ1-3; D call uncertain. With 4 bases removed from V and 5 bases from J, the gap between germline ends came to 15 bases. Germline loops: CDR1 MNHEY, CDR2 SVGAGI. The CDR3 length is 15 residues. The CDR3 region has the DNA TGTGCCAGCAGTTTGGTCGGGGATCGGAGAAACACCATATATTTT. This encodes CASSLVGDRRNTIYF.

J is TRBJ1-2 and V is TRBV7-3; a possible D gene is TRBD1 (5 bases). The CDR3 length is 13 residues. The germline CDR1 and CDR2 sequences are SGHTA and FQGTGA. V lost 5 bases and J lost 8, with 15 bases in between. In nucleotides, the CDR3 is TGTGCCAGCAGCCCAGGGACTTCCTCGGGCTACACCTTC. It encodes CASSPGTSSGYTF.

The V and J genes are TRBV27 and TRBJ1-3; the match to TRBD1 covers 7 bases. The V segment lost 5 bases and the J segment 8 bases; nucleotides outside the gene matches: 18. CDR3 length equals 17 residues. Germline V gives CDR1 MNHEY, CDR2 SMNVEV (reference sequence). CDR3 sequence reads: CASSNRPHRGEGDTIYF. CDR3 sequence (DNA): TGTGCCAGCAGTAACCGTCCTCACAGGGGAGAGGGGGACACCATATATTTT.

The rearrangement uses TRBV6-5 and TRBJ2-4; D is perhaps TRBD2 (6 bases). This CDR3 is built from 15 residues. V was clipped by 10 bases and J by 1 base, with 17 bases between them. Germline V gene lookup returns CDR1 MNHEY and CDR2 SVGAGI. The CDR3 coding sequence is TGTGCCACCCAAACCAGACGGGGGGCCAAAAACATTCAGTACTTC. It translates to CATQTRRGAKNIQYF.

V is TRBV6-1 and J is TRBJ1-5, with 7 bases identical to TRBD1. Trimming took 5 bases from V and 7 from J; bases not matched to a gene: 8. The CDR3 has 14 amino acids. CDR1 and CDR2 (germline): MNHNS, SASEGT. The CDR3 reads CASSRGTVDQPQHF. CDR3 bases: TGTGCCAGCAGTAGGGGGACAGTAGACCAGCCCCAGCATTTT.

The chain joins TRBV2 to TRBJ1-1, with a possible D match to TRBD1 (5 bases). The CDR3 extends over 15 amino acids. The V end lost 2 bases, the J end lost 4 bases, and 14 bases lay between the germline ends. Germline V gene lookup returns CDR1 SNHLY and CDR2 FYNNEI. CDR3 DNA: TGTGCCAGCAGTGAATTGGGGGAGGCTGTCACTGAAGCTTTCTTT. Amino acids: CASSELGEAVTEAFF.

The CDR3 nucleotides read TGTGCCAGCAGTCAGACCTACGAGCAGTACTTC. Protein sequence: CASSQTYEQYF. V usage is TRBV6-6 and J usage is TRBJ2-7; no definite D call. Trimming took 5 bases from V and 2 from J, leaving 4 bases between them. The CDR3 is 11 residues long. Per the germline V gene, CDR1 is MNHNY and CDR2 is SVGAGI (reference sequence).

The DNA for the CDR3 is TGTGCCAGCAGCCCAATGGGGCAGATAAACACTGAAGCTTTCTTT. Amino acid sequence: CASSPMGQINTEAFF. The chain joins TRBV6-5 to TRBJ1-1, with D perhaps TRBD1 (5 bases). The germline V gene has CDR1 MNHEY and CDR2 SVGAGI. V was clipped by 6 bases and J by 2 bases, with 16 bases between them. This CDR3 is built from 15 residues.

This chain joins TRBV18 and TRBJ2-5; no firm D call. Germline CDR1 KGHSH, CDR2 LQKENI. V lost 3 bases and J lost 1, with 9 bases in between. CDR3 length: 14 residues. Here the CDR3 reads CASSPSTTQETQYF. The CDR3, as DNA: TGTGCCAGCTCACCCTCCACAACCCAAGAGACCCAGTACTTC.

This clone has a handful of counts. This chain joins TRBV29-1 and TRBJ2-7; 9 bases agree with TRBD2. Per the germline V gene, CDR1 is SQVTM and CDR2 is ANQGSEA. With 4 bases clipped from V and 3 bases from J, the junction kept 7 bases outside the gene matches. There are 14 residues in the CDR3. CDR3 coding DNA: TGCAGCGTTGCGGCGGGGGGGCCTATCTACGAGCAGTACTTC. It encodes CSVAAGGPIYEQYF.

In this sample, this clone turned up once. The chain recombines TRBV6-5 with TRBJ1-2; D not certain. Germline lookup yields CDR1 MNHEY and CDR2 SVGAGI. This CDR3 is 14 amino acids long. V was pared by 0 bases and J by 7 bases, with 12 bases between. Here the CDR3 DNA reads TGTGCCAGCAGTTACTCGAGGCTCAACCGTGGCTACACCTTC. Amino acids: CASSYSRLNRGYTF.

This clone has just one count. The chain couples TRBV5-1 to TRBJ2-5; D might be TRBD2 (6 bases). CDR1 is SGHRS and CDR2 is YFSETQ in the germline V gene. V gave up 4 bases and J gave up 10 bases, with 17 bases separating them. This CDR3 spans 13 amino acids. The CDR3 protein is CASSPEPSAGQYF. The CDR3 coding sequence is TGCGCCAGCAGCCCAGAACCTAGCGCCGGCCAGTACTTC.